Each of the 18 T cell receptor beta chains below was sequenced from the same sample in a study of shared clonotypes between healthy human individuals. Repertoires were generated with immunoSEQ multiplex PCR, while TCRdb's copy carries only in-frame clones and drops some. The sample holds more than 2 million clones; roughly 94% are singletons and the top ten take 0.13%. The specimen sequenced was naive CD4+ T cells sorted from blood. Described subset: CD45RA+ positively selected. The source is a man aged 18 to 29 in good health.

The rearrangement links TRBV5-1 to TRBJ2-3; D unresolved. This CDR3 is 15 amino acids long. Germline-derived CDR1 and CDR2 are SGHRS and YFSETQ. Trimming pared 0 bases from V and 6 bases from J, leaving 14 bases between. In nucleotides, the CDR3 is TGCGCCAGCAGCTTGGGGACGCTAAGAGGTGATACGCAGTATTTT. As protein: CASSLGTLRGDTQYF.

V is TRBV7-2 and J is TRBJ1-1, with D tentatively TRBD1 (5 bases). Trimming removed 4 bases at V and 1 base at J, with 13 bases between. CDR1 and CDR2 (germline): SGHTA, FQGNSA. This CDR3 spans 15 amino acids. In DNA form, the CDR3 reads TGTGCCAGCAGCTCCAGGGCGGGAGGGAACACTGAAGCTTTCTTT. It is translated as CASSSRAGGNTEAFF.

The chain has TRBV10-3 and TRBJ2-3; TRBD1 is a possible D gene (5 bases). This CDR3 region has 14 residues. The germline V gene has CDR1 ENHRY and CDR2 SYGVKD. The germline V and J ends were trimmed by 9 bases and 0 bases, with 13 bases remaining between them. The CDR3 sequence is CAIKGVSSTDTQYF. The CDR3, as DNA: TGTGCCATAAAAGGGGTATCGAGCACAGATACGCAGTATTTT.

This clone has a single count. V is TRBV6-1 and J is TRBJ2-1, with 7 bases that match TRBD1. The CDR3 sequence is 14 residues long. With V trimmed by 2 bases and J by 5 bases, 3 bases remained unmatched. Germline V gene data show CDR1 as MNHNS and CDR2 as SASEGT. This CDR3 reads CASSEMGQNNEQFF. The DNA of the CDR3 is TGTGCCAGCAGTGAAATGGGACAGAACAATGAGCAGTTCTTC.

The chain joins TRBV5-4 to TRBJ1-2; D gene unclear. The V gene's germline CDR1 is SGHNT and CDR2 YYREEE (reference sequence). With 2 bases removed from V and 4 bases from J, the gap between germline ends came to 21 bases. The CDR3 sequence is 17 residues long. The CDR3 DNA follows: TGTGCCAGCAGCTTCGACCGAGAGGGAGTGCCGGTCTATGGCTACACCTTC. Amino acids: CASSFDREGVPVYGYTF. The variable domain in full, completed from reference TRBV5-4 and TRBJ1-2, reads ETGVTQSPTHLIKTRGQQVTLRCSSQSGHNTVSWYQQALGQGPQFIFQYYREEENGRGNFPPRFSGLQFPNYSSELNVNALELDDSALYLCASSFDREGVPVYGYTFGSGTRLTVV.

V usage is TRBV4-3 and J usage is TRBJ2-3, with 9 positions matching TRBD2. Trimming took 3 bases from V and 0 from J; bases not matched to a gene: 4. Germline lookup yields CDR1 LGHNA and CDR2 YSLEER. The CDR3 covers 16 residues. CDR3 sequence (DNA): TGCGCCAGCAGCCAGGCGACTAGCGGTAGCACAGATACGCAGTATTTT. It translates to CASSQATSGSTDTQYF.

This chain connects TRBV4-1 to TRBJ2-7; TRBD2 matches 7 bases. The V gene end was trimmed by 10 bases and the J gene end by 2 bases; junction bases not matched to a gene: 14. CDR3 length: 15 amino acids. Germline V gene data show CDR1 as MGHRA and CDR2 as YSYEKL. The CDR3 loop is CANPMEPGLTYEQYF. The CDR3 DNA reads as TGCGCCAACCCAATGGAGCCGGGACTAACCTACGAGCAGTACTTC.

V gene TRBV5-1 combines with J gene TRBJ2-6; tentative D call: TRBD2 (6 bases). Trimming stripped 1 base from V and 2 bases from J, with 10 bases between. The CDR3 is 16 residues long. Per germline, CDR1 SGHRS and CDR2 YFSETQ. The CDR3 spells CASSLSGSPGANVLTF. The CDR3 nucleotides read TGCGCCAGCAGCTTGAGCGGGTCTCCTGGGGCCAACGTCCTGACTTTC. Variable domain in full (rest from reference TRBV5-1 and TRBJ2-6): KAGVTQTPRYLIKTRGQQVTLSCSPISGHRSVSWYQQTPGQGLQFLFEYFSETQRNKGNFPGRFSGRQFSNSRSEMNVSTLELGDSALYLCASSLSGSPGANVLTFGAGSRLTVL.

The table lists this clone with a count of one. The chain combines TRBV2 with TRBJ2-7, with TRBD2 matching 7 bases. The CDR3 consists of 14 residues. Germline CDR1 is SNHLY and CDR2 is FYNNEI. The junction had 2 bases not matched to a gene; V was cut back by 2 bases and J by 1 base. As DNA, the CDR3 is TGTGCCAGCAGTGAAAATAGCGGGTCCTACGAGCAGTACTTC. Encoded protein: CASSENSGSYEQYF.

The chain is built from TRBV5-1 and TRBJ2-1, with 8 bases matching TRBD2. The CDR3 sequence is 18 residues long. The V gene end was trimmed by 1 base and the J gene end by 0 bases; junction bases not matched to a gene: 9. The germline V gene has CDR1 SGHRS and CDR2 YFSETQ. CDR3 nucleotide sequence: TGCGCCAGCAGCTTGTGGCTAGCGGGTTATAGCTCCTACAATGAGCAGTTCTTC. This translates into CASSLWLAGYSSYNEQFF.

V is TRBV28 and J is TRBJ1-2; D unresolved. With 6 bases removed from V and 3 bases from J, the gap between germline ends came to 14 bases. CDR3 length: 14 amino acids. Germline CDR1 and CDR2: MDHEN and SYDVKM. In DNA form, the CDR3 reads TGTGCCAGCAGGGGAGTCCCTCTCTACTATGGCTACACCTTC. Translated, it gives CASRGVPLYYGYTF.

The chain couples TRBV27 to TRBJ1-2; weak D call: TRBD1 (5 bases). Germline V gene lookup returns CDR1 MNHEY and CDR2 SMNVEV (reference sequence). The CDR3 has 14 residues. Deletions cut 5 bases from V and 0 bases from J, with 10 bases between. The CDR3 DNA reads TGTGCCAGCAGTCCCGGGACTTCTAACTATGGCTACACCTTC. Translation gives CASSPGTSNYGYTF.

V usage is TRBV6-1 and J usage is TRBJ1-5; D gene unclear. Per the germline V gene, CDR1 is MNHNS and CDR2 is SASEGT. V dropped 9 bases and J dropped 2 bases, with 14 bases sitting between them. The CDR3 runs 14 residues. CDR3 nucleotides: TGTGCCAGTCTCCCTGGGCAAGGCAATCAGCCCCAGCATTTT. This translates into CASLPGQGNQPQHF.

The CDR3, as DNA: TGTGCCAGCAGTTTGGGACAGGGTTTAAAAGCTTTCTTT. The encoded protein is CASSLGQGLKAFF. The chain links TRBV27 to TRBJ1-1; 9 positions match TRBD1. From germline, CDR1 is MNHEY and CDR2 SMNVEV (reference sequence). The CDR3 runs to 13 residues. V dropped 3 bases and J dropped 9; count of bases not matched to a gene: 5.

The V call is TRBV2, the J call TRBJ1-4; D is perhaps TRBD1 (5 bases). The CDR3 is 15 amino acids. V was shortened by 7 bases and J by 8 bases, with 20 bases between the two germline ends. Germline assignment: CDR1 SNHLY and CDR2 FYNNEI. The CDR3, as DNA: TGTGCCAGCACCTCCGTTGGGCAGGGAGGGGAAAAACTGTTTTTT. This gives the protein CASTSVGQGGEKLFF.

The chain couples TRBV2 to TRBJ1-1, with D possibly being TRBD1 (5 bases). Germline lookup yields CDR1 SNHLY and CDR2 FYNNEI. The V end was cut by 5 bases, the J end by 1 base, with 11 bases between. CDR3 size: 14 residues. CDR3 DNA sequence: TGTGCCAGCAGTCCTGACGGGGGGAACACTGAAGCTTTCTTT. It is translated as CASSPDGGNTEAFF.

The rearrangement links TRBV30 to TRBJ2-5; possible D gene TRBD1, 6 bases. V gave up 0 bases and J gave up 1 base, with 12 bases separating them. Germline-derived CDR1 and CDR2 are GTSNPN and SVGIG (reference sequence). CDR3 length: 15 residues. CDR3 DNA sequence: TGTGCCTGGAGTGTACCACGCAGGGGCCAAGAGACCCAGTACTTC. Translating it yields CAWSVPRRGQETQYF.

This chain uses TRBV30 with TRBJ1-2; D is perhaps TRBD1 (6 bases). Per the germline V gene, CDR1 is GTSNPN and CDR2 is SVGIG (reference sequence). V was clipped by 5 bases and J by 8 bases, with 18 bases between them. The length of the CDR3 is 13 residues. The CDR3 is CAWCPAGAQGYTF. Here the CDR3 DNA reads TGTGCCTGGTGCCCGGCGGGGGCGCAGGGCTACACCTTC.